The TCR beta chain under discussion was sequenced for a study of control samples from healthy donors and cancer patients. Only in-frame clones appear in the TCRdb table, and some are missing; sequencing was by immunoSEQ multiplex PCR. The sample gives about 15,000 clones, roughly 77% of which show up once; under 20% is in the top ten. Germline V gene sequence: CDR1 MNHEY, CDR2 SVGAGI. CDR3 size: 14 residues. V trimming: 6 bases; J trimming: 7 bases; junction bases outside the gene matches: 4. This sequence originates from a female donor with lung cancer. The sample comprised formalin-fixed, paraffin-embedded tissue. This chain links TRBV6-5 with TRBJ2-1, with TRBD2 matching 12 bases. CDR3 loop: CASSLAGGSNEQFF. In DNA, the CDR3 is TGTGCCAGCAGCCTAGCGGGAGGGTCAAATGAGCAGTTCTTC.